This T cell receptor (beta chain) was retrieved from a study of neurological immune-mediated disorders. Study-wide points: In HTLV-1-associated myelopathy, TCR clonal expansion was greatest, and in multiple sclerosis it was least, below healthy controls.

The unsorted libraries were produced from 2 million PBMCs held at -80 C. In each sequencing run, over 170 million TCR-beta sequences were generated from 15-18 subjects. TCRdb itself ran the 5' RACE reads through MiXCR, one entry per CDR3 protein. Of about 36,000 distinct CDR3 sequences in the sample, approximately 10% were seen once. Trimming removed 4 bases from V and 3 bases from J; junction bases left unmatched: 5. The germline V gene has CDR1 DFQATT and CDR2 SNEGSKA (reference sequence). The length of the CDR3 is 14 residues. This clonotype has at least ten counts. The target antigen is unknown. Sequenced sample: PBMCs. The chain has TRBV20-1 and TRBJ2-3; 9 positions agree with TRBD2. The sequence was obtained from a woman in her twenties or thirties with HTLV-1-associated myelopathy (HAM/TSP). Here the CDR3 reads CSANAGGGTDTQYF. The CDR3 DNA sequence: TGCAGTGCTAACGCGGGGGGGGGTACAGATACGCAGTATTTT.